The clone carrying this TCR beta chain was recorded once. Its antigen remains unknown. CDR3 size: 13 residues. Between the trimmed V and J ends, which lost 6 bases and 0 bases, there was a span of 8 bases. Germline CDR1 and CDR2: SNHLY and FYNNEI. This table comes from immunoSEQ multiplex PCR, and its TCRdb copy is limited to in-frame clones, with some not included. The table lists about 150,000 clones, just over 90% of them singletons, with 1.5% to 2% in the top ten. These data are taken from a study of T cell responses to AZD1222 COVID-19 vaccine. Overall study results and limits: Repertoire samples came only from after the peak T cell response. Spike-specific TCR breadth rose after two AZD1222 doses, and depth rose as well. Nearly half of spike-specific TCRs reportedly target unmutated variant regions. Just a handful of AZD1222 recipients tested seropositive at baseline.

The TCR comes from an adult in good health. The chain recombines TRBV2 with TRBJ2-5; D is ambiguous. This sample comprised peripheral blood, obtained on day 0 of AZD1222 vaccination. The CDR3: CASSVDDQETQYF. CDR3 DNA sequence: TGTGCCAGCAGCGTGGACGACCAAGAGACCCAGTACTTC. Together with reference TRBV2 and TRBJ2-5, the CDR3 gives the full variable domain: EPEVTQTPSHQVTQMGQEVILRCVPISNHLYFYWYRQILGQKVEFLVSFYNNEISEKSEIFDDQFSVERPDGSNFTLKIRSTKLEDSAMYFCASSVDDQETQYFGPGTRLLVL.